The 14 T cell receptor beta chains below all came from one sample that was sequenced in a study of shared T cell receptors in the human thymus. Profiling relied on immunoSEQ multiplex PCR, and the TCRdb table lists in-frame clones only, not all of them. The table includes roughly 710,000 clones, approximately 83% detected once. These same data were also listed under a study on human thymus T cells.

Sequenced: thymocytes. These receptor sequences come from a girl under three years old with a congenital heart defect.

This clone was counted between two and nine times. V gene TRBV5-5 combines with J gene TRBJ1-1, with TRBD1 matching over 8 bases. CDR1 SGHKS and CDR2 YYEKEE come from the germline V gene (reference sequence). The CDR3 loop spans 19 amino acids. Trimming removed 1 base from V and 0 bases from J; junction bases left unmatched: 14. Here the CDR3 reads CASSLTGGRGRRLNTEAFF. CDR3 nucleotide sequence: TGTGCCAGCAGCTTGACGGGTGGCAGGGGGCGCCGGCTGAACACTGAAGCTTTCTTT.

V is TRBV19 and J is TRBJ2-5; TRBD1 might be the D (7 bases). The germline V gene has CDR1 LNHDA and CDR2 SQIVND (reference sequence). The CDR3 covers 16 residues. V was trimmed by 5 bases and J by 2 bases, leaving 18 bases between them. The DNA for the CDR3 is TGTGCCAGTAGTGGCCAAGGCGGGACAGCTCAAGAGACCCAGTACTTC. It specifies CASSGQGGTAQETQYF. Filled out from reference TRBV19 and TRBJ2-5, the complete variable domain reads DGGITQSPKYLFRKEGQNVTLSCEQNLNHDAMYWYRQDPGQGLRLIYYSQIVNDFQKGDIAEGYSVSREKKESFPLTVTSAQKNPTAFYLCASSGQGGTAQETQYFGPGTRLLVL.

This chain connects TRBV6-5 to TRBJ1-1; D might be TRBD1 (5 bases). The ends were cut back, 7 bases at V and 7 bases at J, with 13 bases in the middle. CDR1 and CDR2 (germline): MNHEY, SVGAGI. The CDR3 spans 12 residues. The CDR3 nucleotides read TGTGCCAGCACAGGGTACTTGGGTGAAGCTTTCTTT. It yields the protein CASTGYLGEAFF.

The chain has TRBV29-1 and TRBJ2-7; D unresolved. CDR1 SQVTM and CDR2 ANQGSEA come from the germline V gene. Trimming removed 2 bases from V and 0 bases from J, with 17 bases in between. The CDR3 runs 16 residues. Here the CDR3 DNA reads TGCAGCGTTGAACGGTTCGAAGCGATTTCCTCCTACGAGCAGTACTTC. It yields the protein CSVERFEAISSYEQYF.

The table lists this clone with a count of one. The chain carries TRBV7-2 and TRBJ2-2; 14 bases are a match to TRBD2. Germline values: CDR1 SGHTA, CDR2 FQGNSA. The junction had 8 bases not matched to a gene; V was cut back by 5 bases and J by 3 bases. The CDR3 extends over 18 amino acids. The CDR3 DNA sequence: TGTGCCAGCAGCGCACCGGGACTAGCGGGGGACCACACCGGGGAGCTGTTTTTT. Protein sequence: CASSAPGLAGDHTGELFF.

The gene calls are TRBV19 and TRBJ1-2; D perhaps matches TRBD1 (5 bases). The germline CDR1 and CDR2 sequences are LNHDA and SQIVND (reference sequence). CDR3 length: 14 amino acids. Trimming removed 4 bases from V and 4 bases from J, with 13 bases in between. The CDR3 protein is CASSREEGAYGYTF. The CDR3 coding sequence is TGTGCCAGTAGTAGAGAGGAAGGGGCCTATGGCTACACCTTC.

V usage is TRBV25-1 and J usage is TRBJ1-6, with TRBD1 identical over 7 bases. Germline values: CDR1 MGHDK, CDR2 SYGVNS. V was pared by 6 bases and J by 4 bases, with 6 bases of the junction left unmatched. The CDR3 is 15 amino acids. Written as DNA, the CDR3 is TGTGCCAGCAGCTCTGACAGGGAGTATAATTCACCCCTCCACTTT. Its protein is CASSSDREYNSPLHF. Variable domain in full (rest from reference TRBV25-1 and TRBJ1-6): EADIYQTPRYLVIGTGKKITLECSQTMGHDKMYWYQQDPGMELHLIHYSYGVNSTEKGDLSSESTVSRIRTEHFPLTLESARPSHTSQYLCASSSDREYNSPLHFGNGTRLTVT.

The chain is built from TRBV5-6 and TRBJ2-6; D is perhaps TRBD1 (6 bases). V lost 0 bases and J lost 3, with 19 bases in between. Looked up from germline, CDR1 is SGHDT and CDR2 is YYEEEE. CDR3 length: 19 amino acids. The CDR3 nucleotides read TGTGCCAGCAGCTTGGCCGACGCAGGGGAGTCAAGTGGGGCCAACGTCCTGACTTTC. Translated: CASSLADAGESSGANVLTF.

The CDR3: CASLQQGPDYEQYF. The CDR3 nucleotides read TGTGCCAGCCTACAACAGGGGCCGGACTACGAGCAGTACTTC. The V gene is TRBV6-1, the J gene TRBJ2-7, with TRBD1 matching over 7 bases. The germline gives CDR1 MNHNS, CDR2 SASEGT. V was clipped by 8 bases and J by 3 bases; unmatched bases: 10. The CDR3 length is 14 residues.

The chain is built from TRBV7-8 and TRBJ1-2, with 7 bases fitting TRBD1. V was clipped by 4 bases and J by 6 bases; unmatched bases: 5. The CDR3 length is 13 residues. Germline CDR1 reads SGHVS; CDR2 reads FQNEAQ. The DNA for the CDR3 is TGTGCCAGCAGCTCTTTTCAGGGGGATGGCTACACCTTC. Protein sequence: CASSSFQGDGYTF.

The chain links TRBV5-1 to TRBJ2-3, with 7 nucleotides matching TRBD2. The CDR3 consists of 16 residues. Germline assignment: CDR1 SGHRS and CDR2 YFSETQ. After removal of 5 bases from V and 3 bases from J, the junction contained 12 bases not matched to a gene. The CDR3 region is CASSITRGSFTDTQYF. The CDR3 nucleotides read TGCGCCAGCAGTATTACGCGGGGGTCGTTTACAGATACGCAGTATTTT.

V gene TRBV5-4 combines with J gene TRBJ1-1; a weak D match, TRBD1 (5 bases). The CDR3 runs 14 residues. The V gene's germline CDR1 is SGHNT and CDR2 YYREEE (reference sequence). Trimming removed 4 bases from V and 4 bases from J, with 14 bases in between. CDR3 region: CASSVFVQGTEAFF. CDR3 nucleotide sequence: TGTGCCAGCAGCGTCTTTGTGCAGGGCACTGAAGCTTTCTTT.

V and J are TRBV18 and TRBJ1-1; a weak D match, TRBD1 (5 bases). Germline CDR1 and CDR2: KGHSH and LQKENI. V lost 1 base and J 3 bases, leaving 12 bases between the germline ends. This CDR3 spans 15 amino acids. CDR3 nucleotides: TGTGCCAGCTCACCACGGGTGGGGGAGGACACTGAAGCTTTCTTT. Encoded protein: CASSPRVGEDTEAFF. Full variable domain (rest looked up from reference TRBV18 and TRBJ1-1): NAGVMQNPRHLVRRRGQEARLRCSPMKGHSHVYWYRQLPEEGLKFMVYLQKENIIDESGMPKERFSAEFPKEGPSILRIQQVVRGDSAAYFCASSPRVGEDTEAFFGQGTRLTVV.

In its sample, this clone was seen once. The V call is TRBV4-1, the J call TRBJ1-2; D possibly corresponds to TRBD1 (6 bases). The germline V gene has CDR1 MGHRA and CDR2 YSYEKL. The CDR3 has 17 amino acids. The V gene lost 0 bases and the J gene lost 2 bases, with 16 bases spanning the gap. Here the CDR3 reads CASSQDPKDRKNYGYTF. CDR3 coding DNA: TGCGCCAGCAGCCAAGATCCGAAAGACAGGAAAAACTATGGCTACACCTTC.